These 21 T cell receptor beta chains share one sample of origin, sequenced in a study of cytomegalovirus exposure and HLA in healthy donors. This PCR relied on a set of 60 Vbeta primers and 13 Jbeta primers. Measured with immunoSEQ multiplex PCR; TCRdb has only the in-frame clones, and not every one. The sample contains over 100,000 clones, approximately 77% of which appear only once. Specimen: PBMCs. These receptors came from a male donor in good health and CMV-seropositive.

This chain links TRBV10-3 with TRBJ2-3; 10 bases map to TRBD1. This CDR3 region has 19 residues. Unmatched junction bases numbered 12, after V lost 1 base and J lost 2 bases. Germline CDR1 reads ENHRY; CDR2 reads SYGVKD. CDR3: CAISELLVPGQGTTDTQYF. The DNA for the CDR3 is TGTGCCATCAGTGAGTTGCTAGTCCCGGGACAGGGGACCACAGATACGCAGTATTTT.

The rearrangement uses TRBV15 and TRBJ2-5; a possible D gene is TRBD2 (8 bases). Germline-derived CDR1 and CDR2 are LNHNV and YYDKDF (reference sequence). The ends were cut back, 0 bases at V and 11 bases at J, with 28 bases in the middle. The CDR3 runs 18 residues. The CDR3 here is CATSRDGQAGGLQGEQYF. In DNA, the CDR3 is TGTGCCACCAGCAGAGATGGTCAGGCGGGAGGTCTCCAGGGGGAGCAGTACTTC.

The genes are TRBV2 and TRBJ2-7; a weak D match, TRBD2 (6 bases). This CDR3 has 17 amino acids. Germline CDR1 and CDR2: SNHLY and FYNNEI. V was cut by 3 bases and J by 3 bases, with 21 bases left in between. Here the CDR3 DNA reads TGTGCCAGCAGTGAGGGCGGGAATAGGCAGTACCTCTACGAGCAGTACTTC. Protein product: CASSEGGNRQYLYEQYF.

This chain links TRBV19 with TRBJ2-2; 12 bases map to TRBD2. Germline V gives CDR1 LNHDA, CDR2 SQIVND (reference sequence). The CDR3 covers 17 residues. Trimming took 6 bases from V and 5 from J; bases not matched to a gene: 10. For the CDR3, the DNA is TGTGCCAGTAGCCCCCTAGCGGGAGGGCCAGGAACCGGGGAGCTGTTTTTT. Translating it yields CASSPLAGGPGTGELFF.

A remark on this clone: One end of the junction is discordant with germline, which a read error may explain. This chain uses TRBV5-1 with TRBJ2-3; perhaps TRBD1 as D (5 bases). This CDR3 comprises 15 residues. The germline V gene encodes CDR1 SGHRS and CDR2 YFSETQ. The CDR3 nucleotides read TGCGCCAGCAGCTTGGGGATAAGCGCTACAGGTACGCAGTATTTT. Translation: CASSLGISATGTQYF.

The gene calls are TRBV7-9 and TRBJ2-3; D is possibly TRBD1 (5 bases). Germline CDR1 reads SEHNR; CDR2 reads FQNEAQ (reference sequence). CDR3 size: 13 residues. Deletions cut 6 bases from V and 4 bases from J, with 11 bases between. CDR3 in DNA: TGTGCCAGCAGTCTCAGGGCACCAGATACGCAGTATTTT. Its translation is CASSLRAPDTQYF.

This CDR3 reads CASSRSQGVNTEAFF. DNA of the CDR3: TGCGCCAGCAGCAGGTCACAGGGGGTGAACACTGAAGCTTTCTTT. The chain has TRBV5-1 and TRBJ1-1; 8 bases map to TRBD1. Trimming at V came to 4 bases and at J to 0 bases, leaving 5 bases not matched to a gene. The CDR3 is made up of 15 amino acids. Germline-derived CDR1 and CDR2 are SGHRS and YFSETQ.

This chain joins TRBV19 and TRBJ1-1; no clear D. CDR1 is LNHDA, CDR2 SQIVND, per germline (reference sequence). The CDR3 contains 14 residues. The V end lost 6 bases, the J end lost 1 base, and 12 bases lay between the germline ends. CDR3 in DNA: TGTGCCAGTAGCCACCTGGAGAGGAACACTGAAGCTTTCTTT. Protein sequence: CASSHLERNTEAFF.

The chain joins TRBV5-5 to TRBJ2-3; D not resolved. Per germline, CDR1 SGHKS and CDR2 YYEKEE (reference sequence). Between the trimmed V and J ends, which lost 2 bases and 5 bases, there was a span of 3 bases. The length of the CDR3 is 11 residues. The CDR3 reads CASSFLDTQYF. As DNA, the CDR3 is TGTGCCAGCAGCTTCCTAGATACGCAGTATTTT.

This clone was detected only a few times. The CDR3 protein is CASSYGGLGYEQYF. The CDR3 nucleotides read TGTGCCAGCAGTTACGGGGGGTTAGGGTACGAGCAGTACTTC. The rearrangement joins TRBV6-5 to TRBJ2-7, with a weak D call TRBD2 (6 bases). The CDR3 covers 14 residues. V lost 2 bases, J lost 4 bases, and 12 bases lay in between. CDR1 MNHEY and CDR2 SVGAGI come from the germline V gene.

This clone was counted once. The chain uses TRBV27 and TRBJ1-2; a possible D gene is TRBD1 (5 bases). V lost 4 bases to trimming and J lost 1 base, with 16 bases between them. Germline loops: CDR1 MNHEY, CDR2 SMNVEV (reference sequence). The CDR3 contains 16 residues. The CDR3 coding sequence is TGTGCCAGCAGTTCATACGGGGGGAATCTTAACTATGGCTACACCTTC. It specifies CASSSYGGNLNYGYTF.

This clone appeared once. V usage is TRBV18 and J usage is TRBJ1-4; D is possibly TRBD1 (6 bases). V dropped 6 bases and J dropped 5 bases, with 10 bases sitting between them. Germline V CDR1 and CDR2: KGHSH, LQKENI. This CDR3 is built from 13 residues. CDR3 coding DNA: TGTGCCAGCTCTAGGGGGACCAATGAAAAACTGTTTTTT. Encoded protein: CASSRGTNEKLFF.

On this clone: The missing conserved phenylalanine or tryptophan at the end of this CDR3 makes a read error likely. The DNA is omitted, as the CDR3 cannot be located on it reliably, and the CDR3 follows TCRdb's listing. The V call is TRBV11-3, the J call TRBJ2-7; whether TRBD2, the table's D call, matches the DNA was not checked. The CDR3 length is 10 residues, termini included. Germline assignment: CDR1 SGHNT and CDR2 YENEEA. CDR3: CATPREGGGN.

The rearrangement joins TRBV29-1 to TRBJ1-1, with D possibly matching TRBD1 (5 bases). The CDR3 runs to 13 residues. Germline CDR1 is SQVTM and CDR2 is ANQGSEA. V lost 4 bases to trimming and J lost 0 bases, with 9 bases between them. This CDR3 reads CSVARDLNTEAFF. The CDR3 region has the DNA TGCAGCGTTGCCCGGGACTTGAACACTGAAGCTTTCTTT.

The chain joins TRBV28 to TRBJ2-7; TRBD1 agrees at 8 bases. Germline CDR1 reads MDHEN; CDR2 reads SYDVKM. The CDR3 extends over 14 amino acids. After removal of 2 bases from V and 4 bases from J, the junction contained 4 bases not matched to a gene. The CDR3: CASSLQGAPYEQYF. For the CDR3, the DNA is TGTGCCAGCAGTTTACAGGGGGCGCCGTACGAGCAGTACTTC.

V is TRBV11-2 and J is TRBJ2-5; D is perhaps TRBD2 (6 bases). CDR3 length: 16 amino acids. CDR1 is SGHAT, CDR2 FQNNGV, per germline. V was cut by 5 bases and J by 3 bases, with 19 bases left in between. The CDR3 DNA is TGTGCCAGCAGCCCCTTCCCGCAAGGGGAGGAAGAGACCCAGTACTTC. Translated, it gives CASSPFPQGEEETQYF.

The chain has TRBV18 and TRBJ1-3; the match to TRBD1 covers 7 bases. Germline-derived CDR1 and CDR2 are KGHSH and LQKENI. The CDR3 extends over 18 amino acids. J gave up 4 bases and V 3 bases, and 15 bases lay outside the gene matches. The CDR3 protein is CASSPRGQGGPLGNTIYF. The CDR3 DNA reads TGTGCCAGCTCACCGAGGGGACAAGGGGGCCCGTTGGGAAACACCATATATTTT.

V is TRBV29-1 and J is TRBJ2-3; 7 positions match TRBD1. Germline V gene lookup returns CDR1 SQVTM and CDR2 ANQGSEA. After removal of 4 bases from V and 5 bases from J, the junction contained 9 bases not matched to a gene. The CDR3 consists of 14 residues. CDR3: CSVVVLAGGDTQYF. The CDR3 nucleotides are TGCAGCGTTGTAGTTTTGGCAGGGGGAGATACGCAGTATTTT.

This rearrangement joins TRBV5-1 to TRBJ2-5; 11 positions agree with TRBD1. The J call may be mistaken, given a closer DNA end match to TRBJ2-7. The CDR3 totals 15 residues. Germline assignment: CDR1 SGHRS and CDR2 YFSETQ. The chain's CDR3 is CASSGSGQGVNEQYF. The CDR3 DNA follows: TGCGCCAGCAGCGGATCGGGACAGGGGGTGAACGAGCAGTACTTC.

This clone has only one observation. J is TRBJ1-2 and V is TRBV4-1; TRBD1 matches 9 bases. Germline V lookup: CDR1 MGHRA, CDR2 YSYEKL. CDR3 size: 15 residues. The J segment lost 8 bases and the V segment lost 1 base, leaving 8 bases of the junction unmatched. The DNA for the CDR3 is TGCGCCAGCAGCCAAGGTTGGACAGGGGTAAACGGCTACACCTTC. The encoded protein is CASSQGWTGVNGYTF.

The V gene is TRBV9, the J gene TRBJ2-1, with a tentative D call TRBD1 (6 bases). The CDR3 runs to 14 residues. The germline gives CDR1 SGDLS, CDR2 YYNGEE. Trimming removed 3 bases from V and 6 bases from J, with 13 bases in between. CDR3 amino acids: CASSDFTGFNEQFF. DNA for the CDR3: TGTGCCAGCAGCGACTTTACAGGGTTCAATGAGCAGTTCTTC.